This passage covers 5 T cell receptor beta chains from one sample sequenced in a study of T cells after yellow fever vaccination. MiXCR was run by TCRdb on the 5' RACE reads, yielding one entry per CDR3 protein. The sample has roughly 310,000 distinct CDR3 sequences, roughly 4% seen once. This sample comprised PBMCs, obtained on the day of the yellow fever booster vaccination. These receptors came from a man aged 18 to 29 who received the YFV17D yellow fever vaccine.

This clonotype was seen repeatedly, ten times or more. The CDR3 loop is CSAHNPGEGWGTDTQYF. CDR3 sequence (DNA): TGCAGTGCGCATAATCCGGGAGAGGGATGGGGCACAGATACGCAGTATTTT. The chain joins TRBV20-1 to TRBJ2-3; D perhaps matches TRBD2 (6 bases). Germline CDR1 is DFQATT and CDR2 is SNEGSKA (reference sequence). The CDR3 consists of 17 residues. The V and J ends lost 6 bases and 1 base respectively, with 23 bases between them.

This clonotype was recorded many times. This rearrangement joins TRBV18 to TRBJ2-3; D may be TRBD2 (5 bases). Germline CDR1 KGHSH, CDR2 LQKENI. The CDR3 has 16 amino acids. V was pared by 6 bases and J by 1 base, with 17 bases between. This CDR3 is CASSLLSHGGTDTQYF. The CDR3 nucleotides read TGTGCCAGCTCTCTACTTTCCCACGGGGGCACAGATACGCAGTATTTT.

This clonotype was detected many times. This chain uses TRBV5-1 with TRBJ2-7; no clear D gene. Deletions cut 0 bases from V and 5 bases from J, with 12 bases between. Germline V gene data show CDR1 as SGHRS and CDR2 as YFSETQ. The CDR3 covers 14 residues. CDR3 protein: CASSLEAPSNEQYF. The DNA for the CDR3 is TGCGCCAGCAGCTTGGAGGCTCCTTCAAACGAGCAGTACTTC.

The table lists this clonotype with a few counts. This rearrangement joins TRBV11-2 to TRBJ2-2; the D gene is possibly TRBD1 (5 bases). This CDR3 has 15 amino acids. V lost 5 bases, J lost 8 bases, and 18 bases lay in between. The germline gives CDR1 SGHAT, CDR2 FQNNGV. CDR3 coding DNA: TGTGCCAGCAGCCGTGGCAGGGCCCCCTCGGGGGAGCTGTTTTTT. It translates to CASSRGRAPSGELFF.

This clonotype has at least ten counts. V usage is TRBV20-1 and J usage is TRBJ2-3, with D hard to call. Germline V gene data show CDR1 as DFQATT and CDR2 as SNEGSKA (reference sequence). CDR3 length equals 12 residues. V gave up 7 bases and J gave up 6 bases, with 14 bases separating them. CDR3 loop: CSVVRAADTQYF. CDR3 in DNA: TGCAGTGTGGTCCGGGCAGCTGATACGCAGTATTTT.